This T cell receptor beta chain is drawn from a study of post-analysis software for immune sequencing data. Study at large: As for disease course, relapsing-remitting, secondary progressive and progressive-relapsing multiple sclerosis were all included. Findings of the study overall: Included in a set of roughly five TRBV segments more frequent in patients than controls were TRBV5-6, TRBV5-1 and TRBV20-1. A significant reduction in normalized Chao1 diversity was observed in multiple sclerosis patients versus controls. Strong co-clustering by F measure linked samples that shared a preparation batch.

Included in the TCR beta cDNA libraries were unique molecular identifiers. There were 1 to 10 million T cells, and about 540,000 cDNA molecules came from them. Each CDR3 protein gets one entry after TCRdb re-called the PCR reads with MiXCR. The sample has 500,000 to 600,000 distinct CDR3 sequences; about 40% are singletons. For this clonotype: Its antigen is unknown.

This CDR3 spans 18 amino acids. The ends lost 6 bases at V and 3 bases at J; junction bases unmatched: 13. Germline CDR1 reads MNHNS; CDR2 reads SASEGT. The specimen was blood. This sequence joins TRBV6-1 and TRBJ2-7; 14 bases map to TRBD2. The receptor's source is a girl between 5 and 17 years old with multiple sclerosis. In nucleotides, the CDR3 is TGTGCCAGCAGCGGGACTAGCGGGAGACGGTTTACCATCTACGAGCAGTACTTC. It encodes CASSGTSGRRFTIYEQYF.